The present T cell receptor (beta chain) was sequenced within a study of blood T cells in healthy people across ages. The study, taken as a whole, reports: Naive CD4+ cells and diversity were both higher in long-lived donors than in aged donors. It was held that the diversity estimates obtained from one million T cells were underestimates.

On this clonotype: Its cognate antigen is unknown.

The CDR3 covers 14 residues. V lost 0 bases, J lost 5 bases, and 13 bases lay in between. Germline CDR1 DFQATT, CDR2 SNEGSKA (reference sequence). Sample-barcoded 5' priming and a J-beta primer mix drove a second PCR of about 6 to 12 cycles. Using its own MiXCR run on the 5' RACE reads, TCRdb lists one record per CDR3 protein. The sample records roughly 830,000 distinct CDR3 sequences, 55% to 65% being singletons. The donors, all healthy, were Caucasians living in Russia, aged roughly 6 to 100. The sample, about 10 milliliters of peripheral blood, was drawn from each donor. The V gene is TRBV20-1, the J gene TRBJ2-5; D gene unclear. The TCR originated in a man under 40 in good health. Material: blood. CDR3 sequence reads: CSARDDSWMETQYF. The CDR3 DNA follows: TGCAGTGCTAGAGATGACTCCTGGATGGAGACCCAGTACTTC.